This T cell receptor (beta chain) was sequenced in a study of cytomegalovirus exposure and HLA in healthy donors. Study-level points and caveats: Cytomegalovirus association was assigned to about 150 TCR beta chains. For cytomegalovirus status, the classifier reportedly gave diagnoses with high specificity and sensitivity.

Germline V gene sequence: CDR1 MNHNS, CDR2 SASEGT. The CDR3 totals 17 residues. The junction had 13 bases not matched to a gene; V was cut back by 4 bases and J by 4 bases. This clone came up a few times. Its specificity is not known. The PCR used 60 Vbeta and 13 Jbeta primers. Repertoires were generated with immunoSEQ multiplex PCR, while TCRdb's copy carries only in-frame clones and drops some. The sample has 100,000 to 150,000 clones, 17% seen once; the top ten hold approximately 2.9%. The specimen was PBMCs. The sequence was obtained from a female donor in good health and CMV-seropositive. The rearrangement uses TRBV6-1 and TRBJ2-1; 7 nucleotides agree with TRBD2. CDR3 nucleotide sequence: TGTGCCAGCAGTGCCCAAGCGGGGTCCACCGTATACAATGAGCAGTTCTTC. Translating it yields CASSAQAGSTVYNEQFF.